One and the same sample provided the 14 T cell receptor beta chains below, sequenced in a study of T cell repertoires in cytomegalovirus infection (dated 2019 in TCRdb). Data came from an Illumina HiSeq 1500. TCRdb took the public reads, trimmed them with fastp at Q25, ran MiXCR for clone calling and kept in-frame beta chains. Rows are combined by CDR3 protein, so each entry shows the most common genes and DNA. A total of roughly 230,000 distinct CDR3 sequences appear in this sample, 10% to 15% of them only once. The ten largest clonotypes hold 1.6% of the sample. The sequencing input was PBMCs. These receptors were taken from a human donor in good health (CMV status not recorded). Some clones in this sample may be carry-over from other donors' samples.

This clonotype was observed a few times. The J gene is TRBJ1-1, the V gene TRBV5-1, with a weak D call TRBD1 (6 bases). The CDR3 loop spans 15 amino acids. CDR1 is SGHRS, CDR2 YFSETQ, per germline. The germline V and J ends were trimmed by 3 bases and 6 bases, with 18 bases remaining between them. CDR3 residues: CASSSPEGGVAEAFF. CDR3 coding DNA: TGCGCCAGCAGCTCTCCCGAGGGGGGAGTAGCTGAAGCTTTCTTT.

This clonotype was picked up many times. The chain recombines TRBV28 with TRBJ1-5, with TRBD1 identical over 8 bases. The CDR3 is 14 amino acids. With 2 bases clipped from V and 5 bases from J, the junction kept 2 bases outside the gene matches. Germline V gives CDR1 MDHEN, CDR2 SYDVKM. The CDR3 coding sequence is TGTGCCAGCAGTTTACGGGACAGGCATCAGCCCCAGCATTTT. This translates into CASSLRDRHQPQHF.

This clonotype was seen ten or more times. The chain has TRBV7-2 and TRBJ1-1; no reliable D call. Germline assignment: CDR1 SGHTA and CDR2 FQGNSA. V lost 7 bases to trimming and J lost 5 bases, with 20 bases between them. This CDR3 is built from 15 residues. The CDR3 nucleotides are TGTGCCAGCATCCTCGCGGGAGAGGCTGGGACTGAAGCTTTCTTT. Its translation is CASILAGEAGTEAFF.

The chain joins TRBV12-3 or TRBV12-4 to TRBJ1-2, with no clear D. The CDR3 has 14 residues. The V and J ends lost 2 bases and 1 base respectively, with 8 bases between them. The chain's CDR3 is CASSLRRNNYGYTF. The CDR3 coding sequence is TGTGCCAGCAGTTTAAGACGGAATAACTATGGCTACACCTTC.

This clonotype was seen a single time. A clone one base away is much larger, so this may be a read error. This chain uses TRBV19 with TRBJ2-1; the D gene is possibly TRBD2 (6 bases). The CDR3 runs to 11 residues. Germline CDR1 LNHDA, CDR2 SQIVND (reference sequence). The CDR3, as DNA: TGTGTCAGTAGTATGGGAGCTAGCGCCTTTTTC. The encoded protein is CVSSMGASAFF.

This clonotype was found many times. The chain couples TRBV11-2 to TRBJ2-7, with D maybe TRBD1 (6 bases). The CDR3 covers 15 residues. Looked up from germline, CDR1 is SGHAT and CDR2 is FQNNGV. V was cut by 0 bases and J by 1 base, with 10 bases left in between. CDR3 protein: CASSLDRGRSYEQYF. DNA of the CDR3: TGTGCCAGCAGCTTAGACAGGGGAAGGTCCTACGAGCAGTACTTC.

This clonotype has ten or more counts. The rearrangement uses TRBV28 and TRBJ1-1; 7 nucleotides line up with TRBD1. CDR1 MDHEN and CDR2 SYDVKM come from the germline V gene. The CDR3 covers 14 residues. The V gene end was trimmed by 6 bases and the J gene end by 5 bases; junction bases not matched to a gene: 9. CDR3: CASRGDSEVTEAFF. Written as DNA, the CDR3 is TGTGCCAGCAGAGGGGACAGTGAGGTTACTGAAGCTTTCTTT.

The V gene is TRBV27, the J gene TRBJ1-2; no clear D gene. Germline values: CDR1 MNHEY, CDR2 SMNVEV (reference sequence). This CDR3 spans 15 amino acids. V lost 6 bases, J lost 3 bases, and 17 bases lay in between. The CDR3 bases are TGTGCCAGCAGAACAGCCCGCTGGTCTCACTATGGCTACACCTTC. Residues: CASRTARWSHYGYTF.

This clonotype was recorded a few times. The J gene is TRBJ1-1, the V gene TRBV2; possible D gene TRBD1, 6 bases. Trimming took off 5 bases at V and 9 bases at J, with 19 bases between the two ends. Looked up from germline, CDR1 is SNHLY and CDR2 is FYNNEI. CDR3 size: 14 residues. CDR3 DNA sequence: TGTGCCAGCAGTAAAGATAACAGGGATGGGAAAGCTTTCTTT. This gives the protein CASSKDNRDGKAFF.

In its sample, this clonotype was seen many times. V usage is TRBV2 and J usage is TRBJ2-5, with 7 bases lining up with TRBD1. V shed 4 bases and J 1 base; nucleotides not matched to a gene: 6. In germline, CDR1 is SNHLY, CDR2 FYNNEI. The CDR3 runs 15 residues. The CDR3 DNA reads TGTGCCAGCAGTGGGGGTCGGACAGGCCAAGAGACCCAGTACTTC. Encoded protein: CASSGGRTGQETQYF. Full variable domain (outside the CDR3, taken from reference TRBV2 and TRBJ2-5): EPEVTQTPSHQVTQMGQEVILRCVPISNHLYFYWYRQILGQKVEFLVSFYNNEISEKSEIFDDQFSVERPDGSNFTLKIRSTKLEDSAMYFCASSGGRTGQETQYFGPGTRLLVL.

In its sample, this clonotype was seen a few times. This sequence joins TRBV25-1 and TRBJ2-5; D perhaps matches TRBD2 (7 bases). CDR1 and CDR2 (germline): MGHDK, SYGVNS. V was shortened by 3 bases and J by 5 bases, with 16 bases between the two germline ends. CDR3 length: 15 residues. The CDR3 region is CASSDSRGGRETQYF. The DNA of the CDR3 is TGTGCCAGCAGTGATTCTCGCGGGGGCAGGGAGACCCAGTACTTC. Complete variable domain (other parts from reference TRBV25-1 and TRBJ2-5): EADIYQTPRYLVIGTGKKITLECSQTMGHDKMYWYQQDPGMELHLIHYSYGVNSTEKGDLSSESTVSRIRTEHFPLTLESARPSHTSQYLCASSDSRGGRETQYFGPGTRLLVL.

This sequence joins TRBV19 and TRBJ1-1; 12 positions match TRBD1. Per germline, CDR1 LNHDA and CDR2 SQIVND (reference sequence). This CDR3 contains 18 residues. V shed 3 bases, J shed 0 bases, and the junction held 8 bases outside the gene matches. The CDR3 DNA follows: TGTGCCAGTAGTATTGCCGGGACAGGGGGCAGAATGAACACTGAAGCTTTCTTT. It codes for CASSIAGTGGRMNTEAFF.

This clonotype turned up a few times. The V and J genes are TRBV29-1 and TRBJ2-3; 9 nucleotides match TRBD1. The ends lost 4 bases at V and 4 bases at J; junction bases unmatched: 9. Germline V lookup: CDR1 SQVTM, CDR2 ANQGSEA. This CDR3 has 15 residues. CDR3 nucleotide sequence: TGCAGCGTTGTTCCGGACAGGGGAGGATCAGATACGCAGTATTTT. It encodes CSVVPDRGGSDTQYF.

This clonotype was seen repeatedly, ten times or more. The J gene is TRBJ2-2, the V gene TRBV7-2; D call uncertain. Germline CDR1 SGHTA, CDR2 FQGNSA. Trimming cost V 6 bases and J 6 bases, with 11 bases left between them. The CDR3 runs 13 residues. The CDR3, as DNA: TGTGCCAGCAGGACAAACGTGCCCGGGGAGCTGTTTTTT. Protein: CASRTNVPGELFF. Combining the CDR3 with reference TRBV7-2 and TRBJ2-2 gives the whole variable domain GAGVSQSPSNKVTEKGKDVELRCDPISGHTALYWYRQSLGQGLEFLIYFQGNSAPDKSGLPSDRFSAERTGGSVSTLTIQRTQQEDSAVYLCASRTNVPGELFFGEGSRLTVL.